This T cell receptor (delta chain) was sequenced in a study of gamma-delta chains in newborns, infants, children. Study-wide context: Microbial exposure reportedly drives polyclonal innate γδ T cell expansion after birth.

CDR1 and CDR2 (germline): NSMFDY, ISSIKDK. Trimming shortened V by 0 bases and J by 0 bases, and 7 bases separated the two germline ends. CDR3 length: 16 residues. Worth noting for this clone: A far more abundant clone sits one base away, making this likely a read error.

TCRdb re-processed the reads via CATT. The sample carries thousands of delta-chain clones, just over 45% recorded once. The genes are TRAV29/DV5 and TRDJ3; unclear D gene. This specimen was blood, taken at baseline. The sequence derives from a child who received the measles vaccine. CDR3 DNA: TGTGCAGCAAGCGAGGCCAGCTCCTGGGACACCCGACAGATGTTTTTC. Amino acids: CAASEASSWDTRQMFF.